This T cell receptor beta chain was captured in a study of shared clonotypes between healthy human individuals. Across the study: The study used three CD4 naive, three CD4 memory, two CD8 naive and one CD8 memory plate per donor. Overall study results and limits: Relative to their counterparts shared across all four donors, non-shared clonotypes exhibited diminished generation probabilities. The study's rarefaction showed incomplete sorted-subset sequencing despite large depth. Around 5% was the fraction of naive CD4 clonotypes found shared across a few donors.

This clone was recorded only once. As yet, its antigen is unknown. The sample holds other DNA sequences that translate to the same CDR3. The method was immunoSEQ multiplex PCR; TCRdb's version includes in-frame clones alone and lacks a portion of them. The data contain millions of clones, over 85% of them seen just once; the ten biggest clones take up 1% to 1.3%. Cells designated naive CD8 were CD45RO-negative and were positively selected for CCR7, with terminally differentiated effector memory CD45RA+ cells excluded. From germline, CDR1 is MNHEY and CDR2 SMNVEV (reference sequence). Trimming removed 5 bases from V and 3 bases from J, with 11 bases in between. CDR3 length: 13 amino acids.

The V and J genes are TRBV27 and TRBJ2-7; D possibly uses TRBD1 or TRBD2 (5 bases each). The receptor's source is a man aged 18 to 29 in good health. The sequenced sample was naive CD8+ T cells sorted from blood. The CDR3 coding sequence is TGTGCCAGCAGTCTCGGGGCCGACTACGAGCAGTACTTC. The encoded protein is CASSLGADYEQYF.